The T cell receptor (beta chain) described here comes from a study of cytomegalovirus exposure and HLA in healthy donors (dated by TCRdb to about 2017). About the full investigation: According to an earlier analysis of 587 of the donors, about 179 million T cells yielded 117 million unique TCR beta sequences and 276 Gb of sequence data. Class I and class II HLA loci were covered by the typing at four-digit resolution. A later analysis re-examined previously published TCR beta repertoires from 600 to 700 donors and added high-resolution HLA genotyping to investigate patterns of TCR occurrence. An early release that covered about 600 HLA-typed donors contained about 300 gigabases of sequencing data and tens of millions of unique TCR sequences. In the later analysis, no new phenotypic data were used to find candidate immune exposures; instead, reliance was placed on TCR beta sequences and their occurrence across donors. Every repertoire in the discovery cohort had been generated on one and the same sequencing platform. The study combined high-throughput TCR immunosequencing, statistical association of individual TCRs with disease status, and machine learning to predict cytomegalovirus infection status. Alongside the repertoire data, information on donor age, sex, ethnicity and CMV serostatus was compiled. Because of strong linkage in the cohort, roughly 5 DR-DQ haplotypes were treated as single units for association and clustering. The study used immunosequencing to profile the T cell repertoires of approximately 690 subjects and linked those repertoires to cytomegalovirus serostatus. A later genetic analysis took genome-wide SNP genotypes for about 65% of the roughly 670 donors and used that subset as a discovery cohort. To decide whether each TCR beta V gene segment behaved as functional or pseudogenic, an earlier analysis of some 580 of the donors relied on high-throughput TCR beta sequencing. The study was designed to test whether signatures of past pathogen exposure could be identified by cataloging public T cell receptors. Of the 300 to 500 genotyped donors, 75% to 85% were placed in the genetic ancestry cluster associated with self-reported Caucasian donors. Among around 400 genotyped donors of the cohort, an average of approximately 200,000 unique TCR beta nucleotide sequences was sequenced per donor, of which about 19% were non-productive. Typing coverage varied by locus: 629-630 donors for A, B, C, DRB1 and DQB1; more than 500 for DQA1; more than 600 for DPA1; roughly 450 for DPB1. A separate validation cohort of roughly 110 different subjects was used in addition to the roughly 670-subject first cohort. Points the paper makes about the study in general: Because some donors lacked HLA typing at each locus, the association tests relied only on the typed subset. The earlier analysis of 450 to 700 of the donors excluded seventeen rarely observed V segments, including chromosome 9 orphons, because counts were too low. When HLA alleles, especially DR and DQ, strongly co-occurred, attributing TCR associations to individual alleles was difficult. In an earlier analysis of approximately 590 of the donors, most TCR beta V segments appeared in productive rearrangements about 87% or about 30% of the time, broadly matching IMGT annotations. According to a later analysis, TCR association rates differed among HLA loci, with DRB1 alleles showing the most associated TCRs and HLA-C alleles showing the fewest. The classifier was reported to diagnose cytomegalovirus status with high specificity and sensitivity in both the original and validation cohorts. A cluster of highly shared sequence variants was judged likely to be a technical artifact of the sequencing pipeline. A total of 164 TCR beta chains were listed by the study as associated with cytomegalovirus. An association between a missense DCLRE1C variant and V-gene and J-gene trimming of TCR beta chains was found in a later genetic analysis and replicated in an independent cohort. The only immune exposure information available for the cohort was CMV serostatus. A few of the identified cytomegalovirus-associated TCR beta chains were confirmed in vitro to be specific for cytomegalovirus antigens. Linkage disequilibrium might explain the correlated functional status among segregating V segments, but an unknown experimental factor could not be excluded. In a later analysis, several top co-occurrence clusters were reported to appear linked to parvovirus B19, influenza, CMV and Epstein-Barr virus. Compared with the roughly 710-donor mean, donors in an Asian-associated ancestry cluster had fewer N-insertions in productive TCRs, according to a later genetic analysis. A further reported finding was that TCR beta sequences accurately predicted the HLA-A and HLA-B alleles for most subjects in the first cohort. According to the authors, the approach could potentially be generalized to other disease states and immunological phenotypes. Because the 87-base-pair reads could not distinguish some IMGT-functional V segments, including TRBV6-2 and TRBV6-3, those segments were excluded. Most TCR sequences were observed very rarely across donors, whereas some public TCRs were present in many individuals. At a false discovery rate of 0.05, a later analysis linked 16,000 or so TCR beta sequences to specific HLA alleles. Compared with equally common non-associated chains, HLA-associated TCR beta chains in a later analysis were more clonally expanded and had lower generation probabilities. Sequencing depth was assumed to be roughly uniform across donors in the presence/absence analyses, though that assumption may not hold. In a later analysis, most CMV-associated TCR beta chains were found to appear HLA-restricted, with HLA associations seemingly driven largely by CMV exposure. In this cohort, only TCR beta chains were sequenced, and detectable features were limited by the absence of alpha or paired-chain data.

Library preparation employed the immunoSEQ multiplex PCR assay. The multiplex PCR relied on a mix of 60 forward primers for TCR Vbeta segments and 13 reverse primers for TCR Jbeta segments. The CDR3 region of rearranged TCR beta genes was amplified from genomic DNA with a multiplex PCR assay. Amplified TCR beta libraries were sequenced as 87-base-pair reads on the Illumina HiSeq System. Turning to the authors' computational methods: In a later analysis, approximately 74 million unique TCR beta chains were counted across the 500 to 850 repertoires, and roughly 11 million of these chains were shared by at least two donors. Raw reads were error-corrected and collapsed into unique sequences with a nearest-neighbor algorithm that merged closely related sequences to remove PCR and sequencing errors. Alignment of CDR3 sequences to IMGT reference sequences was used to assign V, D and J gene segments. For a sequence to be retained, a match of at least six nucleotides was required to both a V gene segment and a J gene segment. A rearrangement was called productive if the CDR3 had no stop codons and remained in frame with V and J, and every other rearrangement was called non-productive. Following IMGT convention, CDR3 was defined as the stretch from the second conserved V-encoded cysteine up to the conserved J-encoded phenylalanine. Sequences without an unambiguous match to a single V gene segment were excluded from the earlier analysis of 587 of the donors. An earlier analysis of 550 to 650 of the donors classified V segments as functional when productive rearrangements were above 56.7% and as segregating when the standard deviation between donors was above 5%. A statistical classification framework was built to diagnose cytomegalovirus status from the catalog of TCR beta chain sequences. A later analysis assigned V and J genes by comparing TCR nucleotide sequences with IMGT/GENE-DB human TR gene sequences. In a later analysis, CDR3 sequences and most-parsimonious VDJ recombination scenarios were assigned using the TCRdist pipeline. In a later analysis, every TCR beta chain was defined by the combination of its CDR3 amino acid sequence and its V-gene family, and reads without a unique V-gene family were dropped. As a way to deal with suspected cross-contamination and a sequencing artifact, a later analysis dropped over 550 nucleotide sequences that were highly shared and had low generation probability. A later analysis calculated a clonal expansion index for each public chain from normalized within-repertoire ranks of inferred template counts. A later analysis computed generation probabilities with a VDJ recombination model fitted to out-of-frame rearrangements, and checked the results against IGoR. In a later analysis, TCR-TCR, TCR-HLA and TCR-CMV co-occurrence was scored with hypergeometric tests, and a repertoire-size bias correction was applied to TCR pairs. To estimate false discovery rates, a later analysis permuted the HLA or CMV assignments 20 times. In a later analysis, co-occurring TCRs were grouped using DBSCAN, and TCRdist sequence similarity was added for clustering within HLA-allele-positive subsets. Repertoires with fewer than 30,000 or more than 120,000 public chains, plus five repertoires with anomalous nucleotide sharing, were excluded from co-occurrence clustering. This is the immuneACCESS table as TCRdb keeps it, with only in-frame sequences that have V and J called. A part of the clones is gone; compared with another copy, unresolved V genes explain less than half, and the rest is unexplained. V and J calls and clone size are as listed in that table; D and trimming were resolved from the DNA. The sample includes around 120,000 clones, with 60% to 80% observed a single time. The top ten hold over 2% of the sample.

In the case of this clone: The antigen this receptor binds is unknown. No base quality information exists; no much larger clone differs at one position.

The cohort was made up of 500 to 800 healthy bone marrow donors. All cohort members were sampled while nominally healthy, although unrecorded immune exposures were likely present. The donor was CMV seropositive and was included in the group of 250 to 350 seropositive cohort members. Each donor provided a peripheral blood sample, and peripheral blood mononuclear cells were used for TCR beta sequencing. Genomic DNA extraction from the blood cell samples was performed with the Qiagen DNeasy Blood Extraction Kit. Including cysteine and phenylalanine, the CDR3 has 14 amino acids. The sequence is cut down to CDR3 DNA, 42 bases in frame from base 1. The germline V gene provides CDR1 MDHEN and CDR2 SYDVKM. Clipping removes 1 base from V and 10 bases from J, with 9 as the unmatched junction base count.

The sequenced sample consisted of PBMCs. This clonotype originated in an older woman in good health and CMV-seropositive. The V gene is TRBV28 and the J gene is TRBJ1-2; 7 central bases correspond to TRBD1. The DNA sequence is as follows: TGTGCCAGCAGTTTATCTGGCAGGGGGTCCTTCTACACCTTC. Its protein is CASSLSGRGSFYTF.